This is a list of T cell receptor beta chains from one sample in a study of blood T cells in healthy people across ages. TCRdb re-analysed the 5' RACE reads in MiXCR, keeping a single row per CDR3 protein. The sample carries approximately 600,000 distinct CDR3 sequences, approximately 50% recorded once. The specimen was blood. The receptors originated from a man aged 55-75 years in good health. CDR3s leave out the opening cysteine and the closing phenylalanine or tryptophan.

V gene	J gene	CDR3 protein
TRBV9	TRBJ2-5	ASSVGGGAFQETQY
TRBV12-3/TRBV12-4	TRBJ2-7	ASSLGSYYEQY
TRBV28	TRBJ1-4	ASSGAINEKLF
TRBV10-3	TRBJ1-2	AIRLLPGDGYT
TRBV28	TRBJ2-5	ASSTQTGPGETQY
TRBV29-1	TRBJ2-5	SVEEGQETQY
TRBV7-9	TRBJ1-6	ASSPDGQGSANSPLH
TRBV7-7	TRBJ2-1	ASSLDGPGSSYNEQF
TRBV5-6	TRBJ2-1	ASSFTGGHEQF
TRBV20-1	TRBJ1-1	SARDQGGPDTEAF
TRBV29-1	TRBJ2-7	SVEDRDRGYEQY
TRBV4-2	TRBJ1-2	ASSQDGQGGSYGYT
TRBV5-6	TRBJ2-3	ASSPGGPRGDTQY
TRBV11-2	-	ASSETGGLGNIQY
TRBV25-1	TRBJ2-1	ASSELPAGDEQF
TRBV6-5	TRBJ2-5	ASSYSPGTSGATRETQY
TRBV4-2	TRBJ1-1	ASSQDGDLSEAF
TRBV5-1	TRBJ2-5	ASSGGQDQETQY
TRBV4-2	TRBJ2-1	ASSQDNVPGKEQF
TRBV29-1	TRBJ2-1	SVGLVAGLGNEQF
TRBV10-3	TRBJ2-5	AIAAGEETQY
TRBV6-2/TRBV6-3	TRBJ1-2	ASRKQGAGYGYT